This TCR beta chain was observed in a study of cytomegalovirus exposure and HLA in healthy donors. Notes on the study in general: Later analysis found that TCR beta chains associated with HLA were more clonally expanded than other, equally common chains. Because they were indistinguishable, some V segments, including TRBV6-2 and TRBV6-3, were excluded. In presence/absence analyses, roughly uniform sequencing depth across donors was assumed.

PCR used 60 Vbeta primers and 13 Jbeta primers. TCRdb keeps only in-frame clones here, not all; method: immunoSEQ multiplex PCR. The repertoire holds fewer than 250,000 clones, with 83% as singletons. Details on this clone: Its antigen is not known.

Germline values: CDR1 MNHEY, CDR2 SMNVEV (reference sequence). The CDR3 contains 15 residues. V was shortened by 8 bases and J by 7 bases, with 21 bases between the two germline ends. This sequence was found in a man aged 35-49 years in good health and CMV-seropositive. The specimen sequenced was PBMCs. The chain is built from TRBV27 and TRBJ2-1, with D perhaps matching TRBD1 (7 bases). The CDR3: CASCLGSGGRNEQFF. The DNA for the CDR3 is TGTGCCAGCTGCTTGGGGTCAGGGGGGCGGAATGAGCAGTTCTTC.